These T cell receptor beta chains were read from a single sample in a study of OX40 agonist ivuxolimab in advanced cancers. The data were produced by immunoSEQ multiplex PCR, yet TCRdb's version contains in-frame clones alone and is incomplete. The sample contains about 46,000 clones, 75% to 95% of which appear only once. The sample consisted of CD4+ or CD8+ T cells sorted from blood, taken in a trial of the OX40 agonist ivuxolimab. Receptors originate from an adult with an advanced solid tumor such as melanoma, head and neck, liver or kidney cancer. The CDR3 runs from the conserved cysteine through the conserved F or W. The D gene is left open where the match is weak. A clone size is listed for some rows: how often the clone was seen (once, few, many), or a class if it is expanded.

CDR3aa: CASSLGDGNTIYF
CDR3nt: TGTGCCAGCAGCTTAGGTGATGGAAACACCATATATTTT
v_gene: TRBV5-6
d_gene: -
abundance: -
j_gene: TRBJ1-3

CDR3aa: CASSLPSTGTEAFF
CDR3nt: TGTGCCAGCAGCTTACCATCAACGGGGACTGAAGCTTTCTTT
v_gene: TRBV7-9
d_gene: -
abundance: -
j_gene: TRBJ1-1

CDR3aa: CASSSSGLTTDTQYF
CDR3nt: TGTGCCAGCAGCTCCTCGGGACTTACTACAGATACGCAGTATTTT
v_gene: TRBV7-3
d_gene: -
abundance: -
j_gene: TRBJ2-3

CDR3aa: CASSPGQGSMGGYTF
CDR3nt: TGTGCCAGCAGTCCAGGACAGGGAAGCATGGGAGGCTACACCTTC
v_gene: TRBV27
d_gene: TRBD1
abundance: -
j_gene: TRBJ1-2

CDR3aa: CASSPLGENTEAFF
CDR3nt: TGTGCCAGCAGCCCCTTGGGGGAGAACACTGAAGCTTTCTTT
v_gene: TRBV5-6
d_gene: -
abundance: -
j_gene: TRBJ1-1

CDR3aa: CASSWGLTGGMNQETQYF
CDR3nt: TGTGCCAGTAGTTGGGGATTGACGGGAGGGATGAACCAAGAGACCCAGTACTTC
v_gene: TRBV19
d_gene: TRBD2
abundance: -
j_gene: TRBJ2-5

CDR3aa: CASPEVQGGNQPQHF
CDR3nt: TGTGCCAGCCCTGAAGTTCAGGGTGGAAATCAGCCCCAGCATTTT
v_gene: TRBV9
d_gene: -
abundance: -
j_gene: TRBJ1-5

CDR3aa: CASSSRQGWYNEQFF
CDR3nt: TGTGCCAGCAGCAGTCGACAGGGTTGGTACAATGAGCAGTTCTTC
v_gene: TRBV13
d_gene: TRBD1
abundance: -
j_gene: TRBJ2-1

CDR3aa: CASSSGTSLGETQYF
CDR3nt: TGTGCCAGCAGTTCCGGGACTAGCTTGGGGGAGACCCAGTACTTC
v_gene: TRBV28
d_gene: TRBD2
abundance: -
j_gene: TRBJ2-5

CDR3aa: CASSLSVGRTSTDTQYF
CDR3nt: TGTGCCAGCAGCTTATCAGTGGGGAGGACTAGCACAGATACGCAGTATTTT
v_gene: TRBV7-6
d_gene: -
abundance: -
j_gene: TRBJ2-3

CDR3aa: CASIKTGEDYGYTF
CDR3nt: TGTGCCAGCATTAAGACAGGGGAGGACTATGGCTACACCTTC
v_gene: TRBV7-9
d_gene: TRBD1
abundance: -
j_gene: TRBJ1-2

CDR3aa: CAIGADNTEAFF
CDR3nt: TGTGCCATCGGGGCAGACAACACTGAAGCTTTCTTT
v_gene: TRBV10-3
d_gene: -
abundance: -
j_gene: TRBJ1-1

CDR3aa: CASSLVAGEETQYF
CDR3nt: TGTGCCAGCAGCTTAGTAGCAGGCGAAGAGACCCAGTACTTC
v_gene: TRBV7-8
d_gene: -
abundance: -
j_gene: TRBJ2-5

CDR3aa: CASKTRGWGQPQHF
CDR3nt: TGTGCCAGTAAGACCCGGGGGTGGGGGCAGCCCCAGCATTTT
v_gene: TRBV19
d_gene: -
abundance: -
j_gene: TRBJ1-5

CDR3aa: CASGRDTDYEQYF
CDR3nt: TGTGCTAGTGGTCGGGACACCGACTACGAGCAGTACTTC
v_gene: TRBV12-5
d_gene: -
abundance: few
j_gene: TRBJ2-7

CDR3aa: CASSTFDRGLYEQYF
CDR3nt: TGTGCCAGCAGTACCTTTGACCGGGGGCTCTACGAGCAGTACTTC
v_gene: TRBV27
d_gene: -
abundance: -
j_gene: TRBJ2-7

CDR3aa: CASSLGQSAYEQYF
CDR3nt: TGCGCCAGCAGCCTAGGACAGAGTGCCTACGAGCAGTACTTC
v_gene: TRBV4-3
d_gene: -
abundance: -
j_gene: TRBJ2-7

CDR3aa: CASSIMSSGDGEQFF
CDR3nt: TGTGCCAGTAGTATCATGTCGAGCGGGGACGGTGAGCAGTTCTTC
v_gene: TRBV19
d_gene: TRBD2
abundance: once
j_gene: TRBJ2-1

CDR3aa: CASSLGGRSYNEQFF
CDR3nt: TGTGCCAGCAGTTTAGGTGGGAGGTCCTACAATGAGCAGTTCTTC
v_gene: TRBV27
d_gene: -
abundance: -
j_gene: TRBJ2-1

CDR3aa: CAISGSPGSYGYTF
CDR3nt: TGTGCCATCAGTGGATCTCCGGGGAGCTATGGCTACACCTTC
v_gene: TRBV10-3
d_gene: -
abundance: -
j_gene: TRBJ1-2

CDR3aa: CASSDQGLHNEQFF
CDR3nt: TGTGCCAGTAGTGATCAGGGGTTGCACAATGAGCAGTTCTTC
v_gene: TRBV19
d_gene: -
abundance: -
j_gene: TRBJ2-1

CDR3aa: CASSPGTVLYEQYF
CDR3nt: TGTGCCAGCAGTCCCGGGACAGTTTTGTACGAGCAGTACTTC
v_gene: TRBV27
d_gene: TRBD1
abundance: -
j_gene: TRBJ2-7

CDR3aa: CASSLTDSINYGYTF
CDR3nt: TGTGCCAGCAGTCTGACAGATTCAATTAACTATGGCTACACCTTC
v_gene: TRBV28
d_gene: -
abundance: once
j_gene: TRBJ1-2

CDR3aa: CASSHGTLASTDTQYF
CDR3nt: TGCGCCAGCAGCCACGGGACCCTTGCTAGCACAGATACGCAGTATTTT
v_gene: TRBV4-1
d_gene: -
abundance: -
j_gene: TRBJ2-3

CDR3aa: CASSEGYRDVGTEAFF
CDR3nt: TGTGCCAGCAGTGAAGGGTACAGGGATGTGGGCACTGAAGCTTTCTTT
v_gene: TRBV2
d_gene: -
abundance: -
j_gene: TRBJ1-1

CDR3aa: CASSLAAGKTEAFF
CDR3nt: TGCGCCAGCAGCTTGGCGGCGGGAAAAACTGAAGCTTTCTTT
v_gene: TRBV5-1
d_gene: -
abundance: -
j_gene: TRBJ1-1

CDR3aa: CALSRLAEDYEQYF
CDR3nt: TGTGCCCTAAGTAGATTAGCTGAGGATTACGAGCAGTACTTC
v_gene: TRBV30
d_gene: -
abundance: -
j_gene: TRBJ2-7

CDR3aa: CASSGPDYASTDTQYF
CDR3nt: TGTGCCAGTAGTGGACCGGACTACGCCAGCACAGATACGCAGTATTTT
v_gene: TRBV19
d_gene: -
abundance: -
j_gene: TRBJ2-3

CDR3aa: CASSQRVNEKLFF
CDR3nt: TGCGCCAGCAGCCAGCGCGTTAATGAAAAACTGTTTTTT
v_gene: TRBV4-1
d_gene: -
abundance: -
j_gene: TRBJ1-4

CDR3aa: CASSPVEGQEGGGELFF
CDR3nt: TGTGCCAGCAGCCCCGTCGAAGGACAGGAGGGAGGAGGGGAGCTGTTTTTT
v_gene: TRBV7-9
d_gene: -
abundance: -
j_gene: TRBJ2-2

CDR3aa: CASSPKDRAPNEQYF
CDR3nt: TGTGCCAGCAGCCCCAAGGACAGGGCCCCCAACGAGCAGTACTTC
v_gene: TRBV7-8
d_gene: TRBD1
abundance: -
j_gene: TRBJ2-7

CDR3aa: CASSTAAAGAHQETQYF
CDR3nt: TGTGCCAGCAGTACTGCCGCTGCGGGGGCCCACCAAGAGACCCAGTACTTC
v_gene: TRBV5-4
d_gene: -
abundance: once
j_gene: TRBJ2-5

CDR3aa: CASSGRDSPLHF
CDR3nt: TGTGCCAGCAGCGGCAGGGATTCACCCCTCCACTTT
v_gene: TRBV5-5
d_gene: -
abundance: -
j_gene: TRBJ1-6

CDR3aa: CASSAGTVNSGELFF
CDR3nt: TGTGCCAGTAGTGCCGGGACTGTTAATTCCGGGGAGCTGTTTTTT
v_gene: TRBV19
d_gene: -
abundance: -
j_gene: TRBJ2-2

CDR3aa: CASSPMRQGSEAFF
CDR3nt: TGCGCCAGCAGCCCGATGAGACAGGGGTCTGAAGCTTTCTTT
v_gene: TRBV4-1
d_gene: TRBD1
abundance: few
j_gene: TRBJ1-1

CDR3aa: CASSLGRRTNTEAFF
CDR3nt: TGTGCCAGCAGCTTAGGACGTCGTACGAACACTGAAGCTTTCTTT
v_gene: TRBV7-8
d_gene: -
abundance: -
j_gene: TRBJ1-1

CDR3aa: CASSQDRSDRYGMEQYF
CDR3nt: TGCGCCAGCAGCCAAGATCGATCGGACAGGTATGGTATGGAGCAGTACTTC
v_gene: TRBV4-3
d_gene: TRBD1
abundance: -
j_gene: TRBJ2-7

CDR3aa: CASSEARAIAKNIQYF
CDR3nt: TGTGCCAGCAGTGAAGCCCGAGCAATAGCCAAAAACATTCAGTACTTC
v_gene: TRBV2
d_gene: -
abundance: -
j_gene: TRBJ2-4

CDR3aa: CASRQSPIHSSYEQYF
CDR3nt: TGTGCCAGCAGACAATCCCCTATTCATAGCTCCTACGAGCAGTACTTC
v_gene: TRBV27
d_gene: -
abundance: -
j_gene: TRBJ2-7

CDR3aa: CASSQGPSPEQFF
CDR3nt: TGCGCCAGCAGCCAAGGACCTTCCCCAGAGCAGTTCTTC
v_gene: TRBV4-3
d_gene: -
abundance: -
j_gene: TRBJ2-1

CDR3aa: CSASGIYEQYF
CDR3nt: TGCAGTGCTAGTGGGATTTACGAGCAGTACTTC
v_gene: TRBV20-1
d_gene: -
abundance: -
j_gene: TRBJ2-7

CDR3aa: CASSQDGLGAFDEQFF
CDR3nt: TGCGCCAGCAGCCAAGACGGACTAGGGGCGTTCGATGAGCAGTTCTTC
v_gene: TRBV4-1
d_gene: TRBD2
abundance: -
j_gene: TRBJ2-1

CDR3aa: CASSYSEGSGELFF
CDR3nt: TGTGCCAGCAGCTATAGTGAGGGATCGGGGGAGCTGTTTTTT
v_gene: TRBV7-9
d_gene: -
abundance: -
j_gene: TRBJ2-2

CDR3aa: CASSLVMGGPEAFF
CDR3nt: TGTGCCAGCAGCCTCGTTATGGGAGGACCTGAAGCTTTCTTT
v_gene: TRBV7-2
d_gene: -
abundance: -
j_gene: TRBJ1-1

CDR3aa: CASRNGTGGKAFF
CDR3nt: TGCGCCAGCAGAAACGGGACAGGGGGCAAAGCTTTCTTT
v_gene: TRBV4-1
d_gene: TRBD1
abundance: -
j_gene: TRBJ1-1

CDR3aa: CASTRTREETQYF
CDR3nt: TGTGCCAGCACTAGGACTAGAGAAGAGACCCAGTACTTC
v_gene: TRBV2
d_gene: TRBD2
abundance: -
j_gene: TRBJ2-5

CDR3aa: CASSLGLAGALPYNEQFF
CDR3nt: TGTGCCAGCAGCTTGGGACTAGCGGGAGCTTTGCCCTACAATGAGCAGTTCTTC
v_gene: TRBV7-3
d_gene: TRBD2
abundance: -
j_gene: TRBJ2-1

CDR3aa: CASSVAAIDNSPLHF
CDR3nt: TGTGCCAGCAGCGTAGCGGCTATTGATAATTCACCCCTCCACTTT
v_gene: TRBV9
d_gene: -
abundance: once
j_gene: TRBJ1-6